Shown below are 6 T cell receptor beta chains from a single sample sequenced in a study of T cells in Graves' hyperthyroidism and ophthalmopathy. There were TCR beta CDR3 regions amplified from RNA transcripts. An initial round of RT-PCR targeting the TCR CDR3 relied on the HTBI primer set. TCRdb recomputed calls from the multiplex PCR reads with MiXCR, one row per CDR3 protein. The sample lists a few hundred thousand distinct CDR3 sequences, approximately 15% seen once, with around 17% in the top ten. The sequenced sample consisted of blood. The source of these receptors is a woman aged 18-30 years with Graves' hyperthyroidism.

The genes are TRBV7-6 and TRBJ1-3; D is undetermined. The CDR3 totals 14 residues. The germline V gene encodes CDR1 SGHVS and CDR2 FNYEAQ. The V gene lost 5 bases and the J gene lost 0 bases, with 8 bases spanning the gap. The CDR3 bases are TGTGCCAGCAGCCCAGTGAGCTCTGGAAACACCATATATTTT. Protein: CASSPVSSGNTIYF.

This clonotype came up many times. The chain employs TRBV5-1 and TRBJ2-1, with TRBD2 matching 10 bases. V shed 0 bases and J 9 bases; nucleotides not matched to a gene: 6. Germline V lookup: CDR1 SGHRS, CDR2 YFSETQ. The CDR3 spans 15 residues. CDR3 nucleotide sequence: TGCGCCAGCAGCTTGGGAACCGGGACTAGCGCTGAGCAGTTCTTC. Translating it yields CASSLGTGTSAEQFF.

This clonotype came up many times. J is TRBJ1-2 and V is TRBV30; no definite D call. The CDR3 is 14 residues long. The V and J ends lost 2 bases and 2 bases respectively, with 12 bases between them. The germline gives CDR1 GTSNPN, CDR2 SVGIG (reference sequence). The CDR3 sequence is CAWSMGLGNYGYTF. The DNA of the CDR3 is TGTGCCTGGAGTATGGGGTTAGGCAACTATGGCTACACCTTC. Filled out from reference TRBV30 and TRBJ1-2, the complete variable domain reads SQTIHQWPATLVQPVGSPLSLECTVEGTSNPNLYWYRQAAGRGLQLLFYSVGIGQISSEVPQNLSASRPQDRQFILSSKKLLLSDSGFYLCAWSMGLGNYGYTFGSGTRLTVV.

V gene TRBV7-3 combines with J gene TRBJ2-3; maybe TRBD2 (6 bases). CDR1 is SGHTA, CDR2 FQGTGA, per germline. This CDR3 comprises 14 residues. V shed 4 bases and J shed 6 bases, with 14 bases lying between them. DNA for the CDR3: TGTGCCAGCAGCTCTAGCGCGGCCGTCGATACGCAGTATTTT. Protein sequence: CASSSSAAVDTQYF.

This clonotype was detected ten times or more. CDR3 protein: CSVGSADTQYF. CDR3 bases: TGCAGCGTTGGTTCGGCAGATACGCAGTATTTT. The chain employs TRBV29-1 and TRBJ2-3, with D hard to call. V lost 4 bases and J 4 bases, leaving 6 bases between the germline ends. Germline CDR1 and CDR2: SQVTM and ANQGSEA. The CDR3 loop spans 11 amino acids.

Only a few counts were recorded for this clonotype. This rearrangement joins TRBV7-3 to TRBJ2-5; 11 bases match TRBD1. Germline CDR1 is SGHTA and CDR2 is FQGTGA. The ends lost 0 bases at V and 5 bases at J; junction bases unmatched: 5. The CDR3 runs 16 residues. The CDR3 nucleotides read TGTGCCAGCAGCTTAACCGGACAGGGGGCGCGGGAGACCCAGTACTTC. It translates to CASSLTGQGARETQYF.